Presented here are 7 T cell receptor beta chains from one specimen sequenced in a study of T cell clusters in autoimmune cytopenias. TRB rearrangements were amplified by touch-down multiplex PCR with mixed TRB-A/B primers. For each CDR3 protein, TCRdb gives one entry from its re-call of the multiplex PCR reads, without DNA. The table gives 3,000 to 4,000 distinct CDR3 sequences; the top ten clones make up about 7.8% of it. Each sample's input was approximately 270 ng genomic DNA, 30,000 to 45,000 genome equivalents. This sample was also put to use in a study of T cell repertoires in aging, cancer and after chemotherapy.

The sequenced material came from peripheral blood. These receptors all come from a human donor in good health.

J is TRBJ2-1 and V is TRBV4-2; TCRdb outputs TRBD2, but without DNA this stays unchecked. Germline lookup yields CDR1 LGHNA and CDR2 YNFKEQ. This CDR3 is 15 amino acids long. CDR3 protein: CASSQEAGGPNEQFF.

According to its frequency, this clonotype is medium-sized. The chain carries TRBV29-1 and TRBJ2-2; TCRdb outputs TRBD1, but without DNA this stays unchecked. The CDR3 has 16 amino acids. Germline CDR1 is SQVTM and CDR2 is ANQGSEA. CDR3: CSVLTPGHENTGELFF.

Judged by frequency, this clonotype is medium-sized. The V call is TRBV12-3 or TRBV12-4, the J call TRBJ1-2. The CDR3 runs 14 residues. CDR3 amino acids: CASSFSGTSSGYTF.

By frequency, this clonotype is medium-sized (0.01 to 0.1%). The rearrangement uses TRBV19 and TRBJ2-5; checking the TCRdb D call of TRBD2 is not possible without DNA. The CDR3 is made up of 15 amino acids. The germline V gene has CDR1 LNHDA and CDR2 SQIVND (reference sequence). The CDR3 is CASRPGSGIQETQYF.

Measured by frequency, this clonotype is medium-sized. This chain connects TRBV6-2 or TRBV6-3 to TRBJ2-7; TCRdb's D call of TRBD2 is untestable without DNA. Germline V CDR1 and CDR2: MNHEY, SVGEGT. This CDR3 comprises 14 residues. The CDR3 loop reads CASSLAGEVYEQYF.

This clonotype ranks as medium-sized in terms of frequency. The CDR3 sequence is CASSPKAGPSSYEQYF. The rearrangement uses TRBV12-3 or TRBV12-4 and TRBJ2-7; TCRdb reports TRBD2, a call that lacks DNA to check it against. The length of the CDR3 is 16 residues.

This chain links TRBV28 with TRBJ1-4; the TCRdb D gene call, TRBD1, has no DNA to confirm it. CDR1 is MDHEN, CDR2 SYDVKM, per germline. CDR3 size: 16 residues. This CDR3 reads CASSTRTGSIDEKLFF.